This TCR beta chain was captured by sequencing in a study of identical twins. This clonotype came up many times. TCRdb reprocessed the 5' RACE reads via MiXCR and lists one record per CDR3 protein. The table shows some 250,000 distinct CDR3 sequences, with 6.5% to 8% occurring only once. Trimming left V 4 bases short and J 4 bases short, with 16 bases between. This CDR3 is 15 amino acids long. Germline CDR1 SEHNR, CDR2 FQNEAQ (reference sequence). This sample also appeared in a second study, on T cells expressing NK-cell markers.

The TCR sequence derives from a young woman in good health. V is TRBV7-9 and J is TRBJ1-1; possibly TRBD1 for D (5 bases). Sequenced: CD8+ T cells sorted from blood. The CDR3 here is CASSSAQGGSTEAFF. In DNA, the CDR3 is TGTGCCAGCAGCTCTGCCCAGGGAGGGAGCACTGAAGCTTTCTTT. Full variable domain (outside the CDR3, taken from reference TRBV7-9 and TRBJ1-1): DTGVSQNPRHKITKRGQNVTFRCDPISEHNRLYWYRQTLGQGPEFLTYFQNEAQLEKSRLLSDRFSAERPKGSFSTLEIQRTEQGDSAMYLCASSSAQGGSTEAFFGQGTRLTVV.